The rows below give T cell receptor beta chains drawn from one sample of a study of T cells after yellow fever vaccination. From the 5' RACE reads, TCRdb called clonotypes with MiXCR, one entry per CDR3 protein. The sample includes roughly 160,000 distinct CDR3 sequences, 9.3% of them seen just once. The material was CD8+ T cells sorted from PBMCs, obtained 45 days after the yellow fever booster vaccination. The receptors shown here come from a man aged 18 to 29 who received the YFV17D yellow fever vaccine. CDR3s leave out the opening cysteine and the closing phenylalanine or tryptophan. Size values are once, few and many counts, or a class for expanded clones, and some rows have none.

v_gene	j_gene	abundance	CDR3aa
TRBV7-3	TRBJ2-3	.	ASSFITGDTQY
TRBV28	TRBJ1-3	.	ASSSPRSLFKGNTIY
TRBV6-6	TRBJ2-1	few	ASRSSGTSPHNEQF
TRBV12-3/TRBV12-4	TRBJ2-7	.	ASSRGQFELY
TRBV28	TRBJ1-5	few	ASSLFAGVGQPQH
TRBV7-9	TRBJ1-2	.	ASQLGANYGYT
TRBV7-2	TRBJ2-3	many	ASSFSSGGAHYITDTQY
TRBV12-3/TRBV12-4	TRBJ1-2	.	ASSPTTGGFYGYT
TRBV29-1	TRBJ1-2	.	SVVLSPGGYT
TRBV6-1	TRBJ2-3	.	ASSLDLTGSSTDTQY
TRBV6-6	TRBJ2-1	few	ASIKPAPPYNEQF
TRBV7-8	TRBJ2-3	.	ASSLMGGLTDTQY
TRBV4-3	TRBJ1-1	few	ASSPRDGGGAEAF
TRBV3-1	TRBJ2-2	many	ASSIPAGTSSPGELF
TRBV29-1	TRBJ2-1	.	SVEDQLAVYNEQF
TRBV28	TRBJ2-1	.	ASRPRGSENNEQF
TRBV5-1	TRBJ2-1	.	ASSLRGGLYNEQF
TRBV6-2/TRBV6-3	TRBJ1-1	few	ASKGTGLNTEAF
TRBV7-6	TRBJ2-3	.	ASSGIRGGSTDTQY
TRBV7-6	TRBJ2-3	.	ASSFESYLQY
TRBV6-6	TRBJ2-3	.	ASDQGQPQY
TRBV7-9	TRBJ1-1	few	ASRAYWREDTEAF
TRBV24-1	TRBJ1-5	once	ATSDHRDSDPVSNQPQH
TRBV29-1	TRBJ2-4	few	SVEGDLLAKNIQY
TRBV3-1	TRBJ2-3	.	ASRSQGGASDTQY
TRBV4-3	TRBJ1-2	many	ASSPTTAYYGYT
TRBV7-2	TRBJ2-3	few	ASSPSGGALDTQY
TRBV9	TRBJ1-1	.	ASSASGGAGTEAF
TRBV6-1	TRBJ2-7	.	ASSVGRDGTYEQY
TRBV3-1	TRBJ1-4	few	ASSLNTHTDGWDEKLF
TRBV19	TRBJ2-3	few	ASSTGTVSSTDTQY
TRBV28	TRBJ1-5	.	ASRPWGGNQPQH
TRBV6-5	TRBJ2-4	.	ASSYFRGPKNIQY
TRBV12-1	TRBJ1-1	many	ASSFATEAF
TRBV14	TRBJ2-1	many	ASSPAGLAGGYSHEQF
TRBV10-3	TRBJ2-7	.	AISESSYEQY
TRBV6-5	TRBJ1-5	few	ASSQTGFQPQH